This T cell receptor beta chain was retrieved from a study of cytomegalovirus exposure and HLA in healthy donors. This clone showed up just a few times. Its cognate antigen is unknown. The data were produced by immunoSEQ multiplex PCR, yet TCRdb's version contains in-frame clones alone and is incomplete. This repertoire shows fewer than 95,000 clones, roughly 83% found once; its top ten account for about an eighth. The CDR3 sequence is 16 residues long. Between the trimmed V and J ends, which lost 6 bases and 3 bases, there was a span of 21 bases. Germline CDR1 reads MNHEY; CDR2 reads SMNVEV (reference sequence). The donors were part of the validation cohort, which consisted of roughly 120 subjects and was separate from the first cohort of roughly 620 subjects. Study-level results: Published work reported that the classifier diagnosed cytomegalovirus status with high specificity and sensitivity. The study designated 150 or so TCR beta chains cytomegalovirus-associated. The dataset shows that most TCR sequences were rare, while some public TCRs occurred in many donors.

The rearrangement joins TRBV27 to TRBJ2-7, with D perhaps TRBD1 (6 bases). The TCR was taken from a woman between 18 and 30 years old in good health and CMV-seropositive. The specimen sequenced was PBMCs. For the CDR3, the DNA is TGTGCCAGCAGACATACAGGGTACAAGGTAGACTACGAGCAGTACTTC. Residues: CASRHTGYKVDYEQYF.